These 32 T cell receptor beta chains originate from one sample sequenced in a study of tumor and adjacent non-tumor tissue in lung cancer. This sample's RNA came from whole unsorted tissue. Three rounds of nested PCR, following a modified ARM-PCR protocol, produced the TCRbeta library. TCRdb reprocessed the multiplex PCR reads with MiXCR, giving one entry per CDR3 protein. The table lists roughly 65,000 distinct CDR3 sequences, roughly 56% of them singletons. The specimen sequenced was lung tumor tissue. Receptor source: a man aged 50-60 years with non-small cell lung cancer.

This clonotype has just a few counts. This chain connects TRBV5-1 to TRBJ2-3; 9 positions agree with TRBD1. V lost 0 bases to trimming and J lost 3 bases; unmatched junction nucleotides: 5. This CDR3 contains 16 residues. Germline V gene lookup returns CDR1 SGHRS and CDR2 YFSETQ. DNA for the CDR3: TGCGCCAGCAGCTTGGCGGACAGGGGAATAACAGATACGCAGTATTTT. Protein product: CASSLADRGITDTQYF.

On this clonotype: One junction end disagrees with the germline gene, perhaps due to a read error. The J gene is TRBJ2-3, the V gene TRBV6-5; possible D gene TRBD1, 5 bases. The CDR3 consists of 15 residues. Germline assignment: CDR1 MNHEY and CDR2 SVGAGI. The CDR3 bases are TGTGCCAGCCCCTCGTCAGGGTGTAGCACACATACGCAGTATTTT. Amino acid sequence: CASPSSGCSTHTQYF.

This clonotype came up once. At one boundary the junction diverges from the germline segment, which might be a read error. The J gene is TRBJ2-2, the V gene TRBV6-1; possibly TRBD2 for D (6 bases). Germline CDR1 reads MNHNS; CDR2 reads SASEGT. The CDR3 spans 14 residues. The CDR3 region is CASSEARATGGLFF. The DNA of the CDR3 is TGTGCCAGTAGTGAAGCGAGGGCCACCGGGGGGCTGTTTTTT.

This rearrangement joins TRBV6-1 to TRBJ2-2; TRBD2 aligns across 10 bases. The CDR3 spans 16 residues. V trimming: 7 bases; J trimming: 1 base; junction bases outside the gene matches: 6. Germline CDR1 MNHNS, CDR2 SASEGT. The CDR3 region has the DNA TGTGCCAGCATGGTGCGACTAGCGGGGAACACCGGGGAGCTGTTTTTT. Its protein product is CASMVRLAGNTGELFF.

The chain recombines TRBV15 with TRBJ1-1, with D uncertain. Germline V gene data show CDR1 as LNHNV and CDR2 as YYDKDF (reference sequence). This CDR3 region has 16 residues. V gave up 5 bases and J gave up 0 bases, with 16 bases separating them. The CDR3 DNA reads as TGTGCCACCAGCGGCCCAGGATCGGGGATGAACACTGAAGCTTTCTTT. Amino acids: CATSGPGSGMNTEAFF.

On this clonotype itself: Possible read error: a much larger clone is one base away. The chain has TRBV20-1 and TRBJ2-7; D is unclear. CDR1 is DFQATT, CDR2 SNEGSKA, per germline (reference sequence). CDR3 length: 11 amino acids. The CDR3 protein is CSAYRTYDQYF. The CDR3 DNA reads TGCAGTGCATACCGTACCTACGATCAGTACTTC.

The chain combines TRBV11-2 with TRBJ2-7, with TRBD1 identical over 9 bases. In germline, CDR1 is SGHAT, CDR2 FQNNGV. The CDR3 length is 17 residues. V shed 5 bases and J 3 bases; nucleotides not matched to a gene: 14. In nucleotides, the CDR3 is TGTGCCAGCAGCCCGACCACCGGGACAGGGCCGTTCTACGAGCAGTACTTC. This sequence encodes CASSPTTGTGPFYEQYF. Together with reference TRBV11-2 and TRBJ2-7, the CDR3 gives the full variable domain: EAGVAQSPRYKIIEKRQSVAFWCNPISGHATLYWYQQILGQGPKLLIQFQNNGVVDDSQLPKDRFSAERLKGVDSTLKIQPAKLEDSAVYLCASSPTTGTGPFYEQYFGPGTRLTVT.

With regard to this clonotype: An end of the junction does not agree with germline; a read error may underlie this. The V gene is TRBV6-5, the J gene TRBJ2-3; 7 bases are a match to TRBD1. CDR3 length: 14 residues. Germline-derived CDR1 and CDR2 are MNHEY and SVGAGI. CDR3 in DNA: TGTACCAGCAGTGACCGGGACAGCACAGATACGCAATATTTT. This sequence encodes CTSSDRDSTDTQYF.

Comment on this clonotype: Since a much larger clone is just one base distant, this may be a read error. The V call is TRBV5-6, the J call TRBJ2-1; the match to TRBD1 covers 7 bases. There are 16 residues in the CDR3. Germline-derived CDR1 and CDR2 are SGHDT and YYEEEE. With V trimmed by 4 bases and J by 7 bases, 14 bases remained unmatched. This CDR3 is CASSTKQGLHTNEQFF. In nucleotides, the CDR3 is TGTGCCAGCAGCACGAAACAGGGGTTACATACAAATGAGCAGTTCTTC.

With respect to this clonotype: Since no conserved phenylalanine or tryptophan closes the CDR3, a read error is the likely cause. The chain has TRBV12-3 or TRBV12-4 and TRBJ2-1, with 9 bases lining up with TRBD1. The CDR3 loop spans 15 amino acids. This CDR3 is CAGSPGTGITGEQFL. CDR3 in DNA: TGTGCCGGCAGCCCCGGGACAGGGATCACTGGTGAGCAGTTCTTA.

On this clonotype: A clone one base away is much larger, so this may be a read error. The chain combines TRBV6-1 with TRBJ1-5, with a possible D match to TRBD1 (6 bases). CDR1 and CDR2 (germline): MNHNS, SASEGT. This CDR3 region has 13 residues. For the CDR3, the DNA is TGTGCCATCAGTACAGGGACCAATCAGCCCCAGCATTTT. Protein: CAISTGTNQPQHF.

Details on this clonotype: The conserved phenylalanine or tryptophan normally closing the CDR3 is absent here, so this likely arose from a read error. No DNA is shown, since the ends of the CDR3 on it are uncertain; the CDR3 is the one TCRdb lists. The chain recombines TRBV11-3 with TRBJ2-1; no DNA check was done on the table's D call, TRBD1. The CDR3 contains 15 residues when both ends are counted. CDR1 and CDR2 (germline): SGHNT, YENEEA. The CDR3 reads CANSLAGQAVNEQSY.

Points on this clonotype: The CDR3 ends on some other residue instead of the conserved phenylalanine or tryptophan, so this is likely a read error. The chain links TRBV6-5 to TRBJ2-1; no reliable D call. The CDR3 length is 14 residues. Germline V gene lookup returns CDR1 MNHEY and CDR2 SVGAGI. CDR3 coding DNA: TGTGCCAGCAGTTACTCGATCTTCTCCAATGAACAGTTCCTC. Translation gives CASSYSIFSNEQFL.

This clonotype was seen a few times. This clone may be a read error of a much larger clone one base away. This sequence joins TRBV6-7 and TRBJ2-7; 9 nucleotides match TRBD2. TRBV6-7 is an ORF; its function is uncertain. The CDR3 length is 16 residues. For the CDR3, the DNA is TGTGTCAGCAGTTACTCGATAGTAGCGGGAGTAAACGAGCAGTACTTC. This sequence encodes CVSSYSIVAGVNEQYF.

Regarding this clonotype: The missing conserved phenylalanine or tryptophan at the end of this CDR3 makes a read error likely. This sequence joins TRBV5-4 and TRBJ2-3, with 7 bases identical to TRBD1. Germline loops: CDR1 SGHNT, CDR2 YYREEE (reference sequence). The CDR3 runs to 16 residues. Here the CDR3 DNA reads TGTGCTAGCAGCTTGGTAAGGGGGCCTAGCACAGATACGCAGTATTGT. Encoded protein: CASSLVRGPSTDTQYC.

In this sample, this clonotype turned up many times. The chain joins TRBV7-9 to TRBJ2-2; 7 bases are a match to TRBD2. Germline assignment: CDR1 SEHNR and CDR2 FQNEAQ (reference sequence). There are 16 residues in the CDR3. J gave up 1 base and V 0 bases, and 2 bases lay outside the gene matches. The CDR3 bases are TGTGCCAGCAGCTTAGCTGCTAGCGGGAACACCGGGGAGCTGTTTTTT. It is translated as CASSLAASGNTGELFF.

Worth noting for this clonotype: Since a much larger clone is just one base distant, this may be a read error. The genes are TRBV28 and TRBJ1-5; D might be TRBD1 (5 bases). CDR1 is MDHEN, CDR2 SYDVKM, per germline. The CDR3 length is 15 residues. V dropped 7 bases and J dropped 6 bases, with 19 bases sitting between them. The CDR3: CASTFGEGFRQPQHF. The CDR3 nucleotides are TGTGCCAGCACCTTTGGAGAGGGGTTTCGTCAGCCCCAGCATTTT.

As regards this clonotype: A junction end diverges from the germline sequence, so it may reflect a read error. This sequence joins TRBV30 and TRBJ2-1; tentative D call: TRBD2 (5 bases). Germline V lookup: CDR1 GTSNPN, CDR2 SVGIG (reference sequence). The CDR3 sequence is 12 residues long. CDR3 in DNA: TGTGCCGGGAGTTTTCGGGGCAATGAGCAGTTCTTC. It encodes CAGSFRGNEQFF.

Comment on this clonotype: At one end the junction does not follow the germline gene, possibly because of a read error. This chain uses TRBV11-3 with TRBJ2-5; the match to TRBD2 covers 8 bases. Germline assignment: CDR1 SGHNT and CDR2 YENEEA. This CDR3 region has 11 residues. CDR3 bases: TGTGCCAGCAGCCGCGGGAGGCTCCTTATCTTC. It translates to CASSRGRLLIF.

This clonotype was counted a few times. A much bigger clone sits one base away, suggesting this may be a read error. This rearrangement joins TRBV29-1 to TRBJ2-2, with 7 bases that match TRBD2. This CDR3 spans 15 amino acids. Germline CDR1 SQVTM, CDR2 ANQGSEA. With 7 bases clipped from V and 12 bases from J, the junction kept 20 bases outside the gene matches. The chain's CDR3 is CSATSAGWASRKLFF. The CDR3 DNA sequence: TGCAGCGCCACTTCAGCGGGATGGGCTTCCCGGAAGCTGTTTTTT.

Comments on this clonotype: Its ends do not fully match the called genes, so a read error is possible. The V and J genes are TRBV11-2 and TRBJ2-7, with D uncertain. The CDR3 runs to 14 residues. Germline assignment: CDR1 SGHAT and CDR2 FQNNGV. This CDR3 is CASNLEVFTYEQYF. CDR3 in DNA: TGTGCCAGCAACTTAGAGGTCTTCACGTACGAGCAGTACTTC.

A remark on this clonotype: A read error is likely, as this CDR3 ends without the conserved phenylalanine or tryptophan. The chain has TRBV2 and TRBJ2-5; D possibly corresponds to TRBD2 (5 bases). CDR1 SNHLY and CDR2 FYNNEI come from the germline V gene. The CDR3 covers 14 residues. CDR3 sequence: CVSSEDAGLETQYY. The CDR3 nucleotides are TGTGTCAGCAGTGAGGACGCGGGTTTGGAGACCCAGTACTAC.

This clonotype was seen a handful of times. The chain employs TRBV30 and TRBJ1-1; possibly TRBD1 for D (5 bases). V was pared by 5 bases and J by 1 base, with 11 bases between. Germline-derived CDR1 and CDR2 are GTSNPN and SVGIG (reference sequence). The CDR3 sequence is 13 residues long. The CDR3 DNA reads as TGTGCCTGGGTAAGGGGCGGGAACACTGAAGCTTTCTTT. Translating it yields CAWVRGGNTEAFF.

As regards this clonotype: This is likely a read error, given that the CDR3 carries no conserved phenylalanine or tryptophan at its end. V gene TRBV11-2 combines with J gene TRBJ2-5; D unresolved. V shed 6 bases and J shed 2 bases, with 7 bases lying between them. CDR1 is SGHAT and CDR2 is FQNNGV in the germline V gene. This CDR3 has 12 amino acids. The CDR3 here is CASRVDQETQYS. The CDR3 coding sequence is TGTGCCAGCAGGGTGGATCAAGAGACCCAGTACTCC.

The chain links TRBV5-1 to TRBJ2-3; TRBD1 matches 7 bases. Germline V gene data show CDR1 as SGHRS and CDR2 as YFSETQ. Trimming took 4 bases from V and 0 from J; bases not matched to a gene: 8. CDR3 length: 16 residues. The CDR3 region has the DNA TGCGCCAGCAGCAGAGAGGGGGACAGCAGCACAGATACGCAGTATTTT. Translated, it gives CASSREGDSSTDTQYF.

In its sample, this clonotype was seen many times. The CDR3 DNA sequence: TGTGCCAGCAGCCAAGACTTGACTAGCGGGAGTATGAATACGCAGTATTTT. Its translation: CASSQDLTSGSMNTQYF. V usage is TRBV4-2 and J usage is TRBJ2-3, with TRBD2 identical over 12 bases. Germline CDR1 reads LGHNA; CDR2 reads YNFKEQ. CDR3 length: 17 residues. V was pared by 0 bases and J by 7 bases, with 8 bases of the junction left unmatched.

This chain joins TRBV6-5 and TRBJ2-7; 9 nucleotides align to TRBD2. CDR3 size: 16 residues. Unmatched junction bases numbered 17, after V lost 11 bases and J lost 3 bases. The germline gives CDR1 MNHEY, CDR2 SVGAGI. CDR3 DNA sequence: TGTGCCTTTAGACATCAGGTAATAGCGGGAGTCTACGAGCAGTACTTC. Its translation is CAFRHQVIAGVYEQYF.

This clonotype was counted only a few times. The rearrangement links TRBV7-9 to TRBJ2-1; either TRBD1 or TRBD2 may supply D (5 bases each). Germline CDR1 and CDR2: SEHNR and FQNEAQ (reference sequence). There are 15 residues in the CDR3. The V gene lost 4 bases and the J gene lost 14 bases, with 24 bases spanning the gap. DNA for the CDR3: TGTGCCAGCAGCTCGGGTTGGGACCCCGACGGAAAGGAGTTCTTC. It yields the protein CASSSGWDPDGKEFF.

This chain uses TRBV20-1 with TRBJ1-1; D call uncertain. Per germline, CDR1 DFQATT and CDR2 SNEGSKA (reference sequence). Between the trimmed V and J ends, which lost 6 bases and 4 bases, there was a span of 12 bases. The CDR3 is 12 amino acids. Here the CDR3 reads CSATTDLTEAFF. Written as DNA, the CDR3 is TGCAGTGCCACCACAGACCTCACTGAAGCTTTCTTT.

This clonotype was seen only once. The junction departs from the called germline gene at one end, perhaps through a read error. CDR3 DNA sequence: TGTGCCAACAGCTTAGTCGGGAAGACCGGGGAGCTGTTTTTT. This gives the protein CANSLVGKTGELFF. The chain couples TRBV7-9 to TRBJ2-2; TRBD2 might be the D (5 bases). The CDR3 spans 14 residues. The germline gives CDR1 SEHNR, CDR2 FQNEAQ (reference sequence).

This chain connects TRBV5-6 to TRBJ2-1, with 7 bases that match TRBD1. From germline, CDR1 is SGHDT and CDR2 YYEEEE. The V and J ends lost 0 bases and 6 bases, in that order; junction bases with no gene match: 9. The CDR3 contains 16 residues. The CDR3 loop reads CASSLGQGNARNEQFF. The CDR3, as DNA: TGTGCCAGCAGCTTGGGACAGGGAAACGCCCGCAATGAGCAGTTCTTC.

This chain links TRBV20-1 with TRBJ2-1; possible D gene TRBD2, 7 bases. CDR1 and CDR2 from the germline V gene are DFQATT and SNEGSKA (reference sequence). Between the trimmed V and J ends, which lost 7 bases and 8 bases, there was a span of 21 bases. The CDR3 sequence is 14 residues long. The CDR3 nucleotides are TGCAGTGTCACTAGCGTGGGGGCCGTGGATGAGCAGTTCTTC. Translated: CSVTSVGAVDEQFF.